These 29 T cell receptor beta chains came from one sample sequenced in a study of shared clonotypes between healthy human individuals. CD45RO-negative, CCR7-positively selected cells formed the naive CD8 fraction, excluding terminally differentiated effector memory CD45RA+ cells. Profiling relied on immunoSEQ multiplex PCR, and the TCRdb table lists in-frame clones only, not all of them. The table lists about 820,000 clones, almost 95% of them singletons. Sequencing input: naive CD8+ T cells sorted from blood. The origin of the receptors is a man aged 25 to 45 in good health.

This chain connects TRBV11-3 to TRBJ2-3, with D possibly being TRBD1 or TRBD2 (6 bases each). V was pared by 8 bases and J by 5 bases, with 17 bases between. The germline V gene encodes CDR1 SGHNT and CDR2 YENEEA. This CDR3 has 14 residues. CDR3 loop: CASRGEGGGDTQYF. The DNA of the CDR3 is TGTGCCAGCCGAGGCGAGGGGGGAGGAGATACGCAGTATTTT.

The chain links TRBV9 to TRBJ2-1; D remains ambiguous. CDR3 size: 15 residues. Germline V gives CDR1 SGDLS, CDR2 YYNGEE. Trimming pared 3 bases from V and 0 bases from J, leaving 10 bases between. The CDR3 DNA reads as TGTGCCAGCAGCGGGCCCCCCAACTCCTACAATGAGCAGTTCTTC. It is translated as CASSGPPNSYNEQFF.

The chain couples TRBV7-8 to TRBJ2-1; 9 nucleotides align to TRBD2. CDR3 length: 18 residues. After removal of 5 bases from V and 3 bases from J, the junction contained 14 bases not matched to a gene. Germline V gene sequence: CDR1 SGHVS, CDR2 FQNEAQ. In nucleotides, the CDR3 is TGTGCCAGCAGCGTACTACAGTCCGGGACTAGCATCTACAATGAGCAGTTCTTC. Residues: CASSVLQSGTSIYNEQFF. Together with reference TRBV7-8 and TRBJ2-1, the CDR3 gives the full variable domain: GAGVSQSPRYKVAKRGQDVALRCDPISGHVSLFWYQQALGQGPEFLTYFQNEAQLDKSGLPSDRFFAERPEGSVSTLKIQRTQQEDSAVYLCASSVLQSGTSIYNEQFFGPGTRLTVL.

V and J are TRBV28 and TRBJ2-2; D is unclear. Per the germline V gene, CDR1 is MDHEN and CDR2 is SYDVKM. The CDR3 runs to 12 residues. The V gene lost 7 bases and the J gene lost 3 bases, with 6 bases spanning the gap. DNA for the CDR3: TGTGCCAGCACGGTCGACACCGGGGAGCTGTTTTTT. Its protein is CASTVDTGELFF.

The chain couples TRBV5-6 to TRBJ2-7, with D tentatively TRBD2 (5 bases). CDR3 length equals 17 residues. Germline CDR1 reads SGHDT; CDR2 reads YYEEEE. The V gene lost 0 bases and the J gene lost 2 bases, with 18 bases spanning the gap. The CDR3 DNA is TGTGCCAGCAGCTTGGGGTACGGGAAGCTGAACCCCTACGAGCAGTACTTC. Translated: CASSLGYGKLNPYEQYF.

Here the CDR3 reads CASNGGEQFF. Written as DNA, the CDR3 is TGTGCCAGCAATGGTGGTGAGCAGTTCTTC. V is TRBV2 and J is TRBJ2-1; D ambiguous. The CDR3 covers 10 residues. With 7 bases removed from V and 9 bases from J, the gap between germline ends came to 7 bases. Germline values: CDR1 SNHLY, CDR2 FYNNEI.

Only one count was recorded for this clone. V and J are TRBV15 and TRBJ1-3; no definite D call. The CDR3 is 15 residues long. V was cut by 1 base and J by 3 bases, with 10 bases left in between. Germline V gene sequence: CDR1 LNHNV, CDR2 YYDKDF (reference sequence). The CDR3 bases are TGTGCCACCAGCAGAGGCCGTCCCCATGGAAACACCATATATTTT. It specifies CATSRGRPHGNTIYF.

The V gene is TRBV27, the J gene TRBJ1-4, with 7 bases lining up with TRBD1. Trimming removed 5 bases from V and 8 bases from J; junction bases left unmatched: 17. The germline V gene encodes CDR1 MNHEY and CDR2 SMNVEV (reference sequence). The length of the CDR3 is 17 residues. This CDR3 is CASSPRRGRSSKEKLFF. The CDR3 DNA is TGTGCCAGCAGTCCACGGAGGGGGCGAAGCTCGAAGGAAAAACTGTTTTTT.

This clone was detected once. The rearrangement links TRBV29-1 to TRBJ2-5, with D perhaps given as TRBD1 or TRBD2 (5 bases each). The CDR3 spans 16 residues. Trimming left V 4 bases short and J 0 bases short, with 18 bases between. Per the germline V gene, CDR1 is SQVTM and CDR2 is ANQGSEA. CDR3 amino acids: CSVVMGVAPYQETQYF. In DNA, the CDR3 is TGCAGCGTTGTGATGGGGGTAGCGCCGTACCAAGAGACCCAGTACTTC.

The V call is TRBV7-6, the J call TRBJ2-6; 15 positions match TRBD2. Germline CDR1 and CDR2: SGHVS and FNYEAQ. Trimming removed 4 bases from V and 4 bases from J; junction bases left unmatched: 5. The CDR3 contains 18 residues. CDR3 in DNA: TGTGCCAGCAGCTACGGACTAGCGGGAGGGGTCGGGGCCAACGTCCTGACTTTC. Its protein product is CASSYGLAGGVGANVLTF.

V and J are TRBV4-1 and TRBJ2-7, with D tentatively TRBD1 or TRBD2 (6 bases each). V gave up 4 bases and J gave up 6 bases, with 13 bases separating them. Germline CDR1 reads MGHRA; CDR2 reads YSYEKL. The CDR3 sequence is 13 residues long. The CDR3 region is CASSLSRGREQYF. Here the CDR3 DNA reads TGCGCCAGCAGCCTTTCACGGGGGCGCGAGCAGTACTTC.

This chain links TRBV7-9 with TRBJ1-2; 11 positions match TRBD1. Germline V gene lookup returns CDR1 SEHNR and CDR2 FQNEAQ (reference sequence). Unmatched junction bases numbered 9, after V lost 8 bases and J lost 4 bases. The CDR3 covers 15 residues. CDR3 sequence reads: CASAGGQGVSYGYTF. In DNA, the CDR3 is TGTGCCAGCGCCGGGGGACAGGGGGTTAGCTATGGCTACACCTTC. The entire variable domain, with the rest obtained from reference TRBV7-9 and TRBJ1-2, is as follows: DTGVSQNPRHKITKRGQNVTFRCDPISEHNRLYWYRQTLGQGPEFLTYFQNEAQLEKSRLLSDRFSAERPKGSFSTLEIQRTEQGDSAMYLCASAGGQGVSYGYTFGSGTRLTVV.

This clone occurred once. The chain recombines TRBV14 with TRBJ2-1; 7 nucleotides match TRBD2. The V and J ends lost 6 bases and 9 bases, in that order; junction bases with no gene match: 11. The CDR3 runs 14 residues. Germline-derived CDR1 and CDR2 are SGHDN and FVKESK. Here the CDR3 reads CASRPTRSSGEQFF. The CDR3 nucleotides read TGTGCCAGCAGGCCGACGAGGTCTAGCGGTGAGCAGTTCTTC.

Details on this clone: This sample includes further DNA sequences coding for the same CDR3. The V and J genes are TRBV5-1 and TRBJ2-7; D is possibly TRBD1 or TRBD2 (5 bases each). CDR3 length: 13 residues. Germline V CDR1 and CDR2: SGHRS, YFSETQ. Trimming removed 0 bases from V and 4 bases from J, with 8 bases in between. CDR3 residues: CASSLGDGYEQYF. As DNA, the CDR3 is TGCGCCAGCAGCTTGGGGGACGGGTACGAGCAGTACTTC.

This clone appeared a few times. This chain joins TRBV27 and TRBJ2-3; D is ambiguous. Germline V gene lookup returns CDR1 MNHEY and CDR2 SMNVEV (reference sequence). The CDR3 contains 12 residues. With 0 bases removed from V and 4 bases from J, the gap between germline ends came to 2 bases. CDR3 sequence: CASSLSADTQYF. CDR3 nucleotide sequence: TGTGCCAGCAGTTTATCGGCAGATACGCAGTATTTT.

The V and J genes are TRBV7-9 and TRBJ2-7; TRBD2 matches at 8 bases. The CDR3 is 16 amino acids. Losses at the gene ends were 5 bases for V and 0 bases for J; bases not matched to a gene: 9. Germline CDR1 SEHNR, CDR2 FQNEAQ (reference sequence). The CDR3 protein is CASSPREGSFSYEQYF. In DNA form, the CDR3 reads TGTGCCAGCAGCCCCCGGGAGGGTTCATTCTCCTACGAGCAGTACTTC.

This clone showed up just once. The chain links TRBV14 to TRBJ1-3; TRBD1 might be the D (5 bases). This CDR3 contains 21 residues. The V gene's germline CDR1 is SGHDN and CDR2 FVKESK. V was cut by 0 bases and J by 0 bases, with 24 bases left in between. The CDR3 nucleotides are TGTGCCAGCAGCCAAGATAGGGGTCTCGAGACAGATTACTTCTCTGGAAACACCATATATTTT. It specifies CASSQDRGLETDYFSGNTIYF.

Comment on this clone: Compared with germline, one end of the junction differs, possibly owing to a read error. The chain is built from TRBV5-5 and TRBJ2-1, with 7 bases matching TRBD2. CDR1 and CDR2 from the germline V gene are SGHKS and YYEKEE (reference sequence). This CDR3 spans 14 amino acids. In DNA, the CDR3 is TGTGCCAGCAGCCCTACGGGGACTCTAGCGGACCTAGTCTTC. Its translation is CASSPTGTLADLVF.

The count of this clone is one. Other DNA sequences in this sample translate to the same CDR3. The chain joins TRBV25-1 to TRBJ2-7; D uncertain. From germline, CDR1 is MGHDK and CDR2 SYGVNS. This CDR3 contains 11 residues. Trimming left V 6 bases short and J 4 bases short, with 7 bases between. For the CDR3, the DNA is TGTGCCAGCAGCCCAAGTTACGAGCAGTACTTC. Amino acid sequence: CASSPSYEQYF.

The genes are TRBV7-6 and TRBJ2-1, with 8 bases fitting TRBD2. The trim removed 5 bases at V and 5 bases at J, leaving 11 bases unmatched. There are 16 residues in the CDR3. The germline V gene encodes CDR1 SGHVS and CDR2 FNYEAQ. CDR3 coding DNA: TGTGCCAGCAGCGATAGCGGCGGGAGGAGGAACAATGAGCAGTTCTTC. It encodes CASSDSGGRRNNEQFF. The full variable domain, completed using reference TRBV7-6 and TRBJ2-1, is GAGVSQSPRYKVTKRGQDVALRCDPISGHVSLYWYRQALGQGPEFLTYFNYEAQQDKSGLPNDRFSAERPEGSISTLTIQRTEQRDSAMYRCASSDSGGRRNNEQFFGPGTRLTVL.

This clone is a singleton in its sample. The chain combines TRBV27 with TRBJ2-1; the match to TRBD2 covers 7 bases. V lost 3 bases and J lost 9; bases outside the gene matches: 17. The CDR3 has 17 amino acids. Looked up from germline, CDR1 is MNHEY and CDR2 is SMNVEV (reference sequence). This CDR3 is CASSLGKVGGPVGEQFF. For the CDR3, the DNA is TGTGCCAGCAGTTTGGGTAAAGTGGGAGGGCCCGTCGGTGAGCAGTTCTTC.

The genes are TRBV5-6 and TRBJ2-7; 8 bases agree with TRBD1. This CDR3 spans 13 amino acids. V shed 0 bases, J shed 12 bases, and the junction held 8 bases outside the gene matches. Germline V CDR1 and CDR2: SGHDT, YYEEEE. The CDR3 DNA is TGTGCCAGCAGCTTGGGGACAGGGTCATTGGTGTACTTC. Its protein is CASSLGTGSLVYF.

This clone was detected a few times. This sample also contains other DNA sequences that code for the same CDR3. The chain has TRBV9 and TRBJ1-1; the D gene is possibly TRBD1 (5 bases). The germline CDR1 and CDR2 sequences are SGDLS and YYNGEE. This CDR3 spans 13 amino acids. The germline V and J ends were trimmed by 5 bases and 1 base, with 9 bases remaining between them. CDR3 DNA: TGTGCCAGCAGTCCCACAGGGAACACTGAAGCTTTCTTT. As protein: CASSPTGNTEAFF.

The CDR3 here is CASSQEGAGSPNYGYTF. The CDR3 DNA sequence: TGCGCCAGCAGCCAAGAGGGAGCCGGGTCTCCGAACTATGGCTACACCTTC. The chain links TRBV4-1 to TRBJ1-2; D is unresolved. Germline lookup yields CDR1 MGHRA and CDR2 YSYEKL. Trimming took off 0 bases at V and 2 bases at J, with 16 bases between the two ends. This CDR3 spans 17 amino acids.

CDR3 nucleotides: TGTGCCAGCAGTTTGCCCCCTACTTCAACTTCCTACGAGCAGTACTTC. Translation gives CASSLPPTSTSYEQYF. This chain uses TRBV28 with TRBJ2-7, with D uncertain. CDR1 MDHEN and CDR2 SYDVKM come from the germline V gene. With 3 bases removed from V and 1 base from J, the gap between germline ends came to 16 bases. CDR3 length: 16 amino acids.

The rearrangement joins TRBV19 to TRBJ2-1, with 11 bases aligning to TRBD2. Germline V gene data show CDR1 as LNHDA and CDR2 as SQIVND (reference sequence). The CDR3 runs 15 residues. V was clipped by 5 bases and J by 10 bases; unmatched bases: 10. CDR3 bases: TGTGCCAGTAGTTGGGGACTAGCGGACTCTAGGGAGCAGTTCTTC. It encodes CASSWGLADSREQFF. The full variable domain, in which reference TRBV19 and TRBJ2-1 provide the parts outside the CDR3, is DGGITQSPKYLFRKEGQNVTLSCEQNLNHDAMYWYRQDPGQGLRLIYYSQIVNDFQKGDIAEGYSVSREKKESFPLTVTSAQKNPTAFYLCASSWGLADSREQFFGPGTRLTVL.

The chain carries TRBV7-2 and TRBJ2-7; tentative D call: TRBD1 (5 bases). The V gene's germline CDR1 is SGHTA and CDR2 FQGNSA. Trimming removed 0 bases at V and 1 base at J, with 10 bases between. The length of the CDR3 is 15 residues. CDR3 nucleotide sequence: TGTGCCAGCAGCTTAGCCAGAGACAGATCCTACGAGCAGTACTTC. Translating it yields CASSLARDRSYEQYF.

As regards this clone: One end of the junction varies from germline; a read error may be responsible. This chain joins TRBV7-7 and TRBJ2-3; D gene uncertain. Looked up from germline, CDR1 is SSHAT and CDR2 is FNYEAQ (reference sequence). CDR3 length: 16 residues. This CDR3 reads CASSPEAKPSTDTQYF. CDR3 DNA sequence: TGTGCTAGCAGCCCAGAGGCGAAACCTAGCACAGATACGCAGTATTTT.

The chain employs TRBV7-7 and TRBJ2-3, with 8 bases that match TRBD1. This CDR3 region has 15 residues. V was clipped by 5 bases and J by 5 bases; unmatched bases: 9. From germline, CDR1 is SSHAT and CDR2 FNYEAQ (reference sequence). CDR3 sequence (DNA): TGTGCCAGCAGCCAAGGACAGGGTACTCAAGATACGCAGTATTTT. Protein sequence: CASSQGQGTQDTQYF.